This T cell receptor beta chain was recovered during a study of shared clonotypes between healthy human individuals. Original analysis: From ImmunoSEQ came sequences covering only the junction and carrying no quality scores, so filtering differed. Sequencing used immunoSEQ multiplex PCR; TCRdb keeps in-frame clones, though not all of them. V and J calls and clone size come straight from that table; D and trimming were deduced from the DNA. The sample lists about 1 million clones; around 76% were seen once. The germline V gene encodes CDR1 MNHEY and CDR2 SVGAGI. The CDR3 sequence is 13 residues long. V was shortened by 5 bases and J by 6 bases, with 13 bases between the two germline ends. A word on this clone: Its target is unknown.

Study findings and constraints: The study generally estimated greater richness for naive than memory subsets. Researchers sampled blood only, noting tissue repertoires likely differ.

The sequenced sample consisted of memory CD4+ T cells sorted from blood. As for subset: CD45RA-negative fraction. The sequence came from a young man in good health. The chain recombines TRBV6-5 with TRBJ1-2; no clear D gene. The CDR3 sequence is CASSPWGNDGYTF. The CDR3 DNA is TGTGCCAGCAGTCCCTGGGGAAATGATGGCTACACCTTC.